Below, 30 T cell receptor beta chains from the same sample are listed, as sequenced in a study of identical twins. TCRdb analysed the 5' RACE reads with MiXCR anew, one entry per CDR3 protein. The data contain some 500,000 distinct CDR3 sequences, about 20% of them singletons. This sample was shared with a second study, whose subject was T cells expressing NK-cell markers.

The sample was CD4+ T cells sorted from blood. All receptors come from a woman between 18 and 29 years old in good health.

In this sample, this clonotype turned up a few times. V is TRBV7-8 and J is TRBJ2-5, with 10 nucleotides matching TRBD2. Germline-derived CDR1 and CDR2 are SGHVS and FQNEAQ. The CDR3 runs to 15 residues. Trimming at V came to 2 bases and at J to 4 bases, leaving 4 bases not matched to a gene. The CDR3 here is CASSLSSGRAETQYF. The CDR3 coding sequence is TGTGCCAGCAGCTTATCAAGCGGGAGGGCAGAGACCCAGTACTTC.

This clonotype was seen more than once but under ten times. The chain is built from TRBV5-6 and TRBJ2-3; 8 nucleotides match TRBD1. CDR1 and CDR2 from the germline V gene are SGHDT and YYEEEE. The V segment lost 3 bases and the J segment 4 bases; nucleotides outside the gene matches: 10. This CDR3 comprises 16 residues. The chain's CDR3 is CASSWGTTGAADTQYF. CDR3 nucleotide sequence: TGTGCCAGCAGCTGGGGGACGACAGGGGCCGCAGATACGCAGTATTTT.

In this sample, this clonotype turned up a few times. CDR3 DNA: TGCAGTGCTACCTACCCTTTCTTTTATAGCTACGAGCAGTACTTC. Its protein product is CSATYPFFYSYEQYF. The V gene is TRBV20-1, the J gene TRBJ2-7; D is unresolved. Germline values: CDR1 DFQATT, CDR2 SNEGSKA (reference sequence). V shed 4 bases and J shed 3 bases, with 19 bases lying between them. CDR3 length: 15 residues.

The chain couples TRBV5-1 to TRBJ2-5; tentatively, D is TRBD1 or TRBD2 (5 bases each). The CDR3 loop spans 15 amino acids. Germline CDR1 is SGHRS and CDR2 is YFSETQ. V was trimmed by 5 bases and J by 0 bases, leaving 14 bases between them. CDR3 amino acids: CASSSGSAYQETQYF. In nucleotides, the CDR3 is TGCGCCAGCAGTTCAGGGAGTGCTTACCAAGAGACCCAGTACTTC.

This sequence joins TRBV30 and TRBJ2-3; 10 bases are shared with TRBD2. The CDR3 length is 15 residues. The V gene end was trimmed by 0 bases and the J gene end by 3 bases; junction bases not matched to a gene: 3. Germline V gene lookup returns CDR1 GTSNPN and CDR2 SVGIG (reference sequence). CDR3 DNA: TGTGCCTGGAGTGTAGGACTAGCGGAAACAGATACGCAGTATTTT. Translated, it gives CAWSVGLAETDTQYF.

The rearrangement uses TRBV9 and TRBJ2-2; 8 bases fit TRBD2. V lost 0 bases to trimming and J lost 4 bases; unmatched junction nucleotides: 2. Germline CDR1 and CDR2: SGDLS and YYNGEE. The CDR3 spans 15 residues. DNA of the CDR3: TGTGCCAGCAGCGTAGGCCTAGCGGGCACCGGGGAGCTGTTTTTT. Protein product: CASSVGLAGTGELFF.

The chain's CDR3 is CSARDYRQGTHATGELFF. The CDR3 DNA reads as TGCAGTGCTAGAGACTATCGACAGGGCACCCATGCGACCGGGGAGCTGTTTTTT. The chain has TRBV20-1 and TRBJ2-2; TRBD1 matches at 7 bases. Germline-derived CDR1 and CDR2 are DFQATT and SNEGSKA (reference sequence). CDR3 length equals 18 residues. With V trimmed by 0 bases and J by 5 bases, 15 bases remained unmatched.

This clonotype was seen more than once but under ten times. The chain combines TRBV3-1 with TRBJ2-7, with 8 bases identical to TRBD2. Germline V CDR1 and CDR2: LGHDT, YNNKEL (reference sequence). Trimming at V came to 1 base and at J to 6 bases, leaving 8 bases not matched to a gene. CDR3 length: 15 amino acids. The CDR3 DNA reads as TGTGCCAGCAGCCAAGCTGGGACTAGGAGTTTCGAGCAGTACTTC. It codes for CASSQAGTRSFEQYF.

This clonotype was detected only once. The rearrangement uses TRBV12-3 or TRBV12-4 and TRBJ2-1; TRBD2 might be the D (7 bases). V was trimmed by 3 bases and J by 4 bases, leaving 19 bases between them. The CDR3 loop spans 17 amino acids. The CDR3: CASSFRDTWGGYNEQFF. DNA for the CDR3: TGTGCCAGCAGTTTTAGGGACACCTGGGGGGGTTACAATGAGCAGTTCTTC.

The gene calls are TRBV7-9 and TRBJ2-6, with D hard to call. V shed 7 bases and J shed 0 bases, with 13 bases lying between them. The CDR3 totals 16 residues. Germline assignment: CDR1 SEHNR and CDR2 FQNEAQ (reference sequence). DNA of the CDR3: TGTGCCAGCACACCCGGACGTTACTCTGGGGCCAACGTCCTGACTTTC. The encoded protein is CASTPGRYSGANVLTF.

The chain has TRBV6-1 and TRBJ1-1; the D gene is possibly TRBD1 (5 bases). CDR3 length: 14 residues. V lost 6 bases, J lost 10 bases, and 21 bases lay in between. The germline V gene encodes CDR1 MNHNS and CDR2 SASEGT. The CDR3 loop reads CASSRDLAFVSAFF. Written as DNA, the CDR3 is TGTGCCAGCAGCCGGGACCTAGCTTTTGTTTCAGCTTTCTTT.

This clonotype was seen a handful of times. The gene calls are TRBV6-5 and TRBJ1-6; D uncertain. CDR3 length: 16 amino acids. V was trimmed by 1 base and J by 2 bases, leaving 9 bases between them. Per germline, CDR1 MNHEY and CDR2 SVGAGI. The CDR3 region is CASSYFRIAYNSPLHF. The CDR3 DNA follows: TGTGCCAGCAGTTACTTCCGGATCGCCTATAATTCACCCCTCCACTTT.

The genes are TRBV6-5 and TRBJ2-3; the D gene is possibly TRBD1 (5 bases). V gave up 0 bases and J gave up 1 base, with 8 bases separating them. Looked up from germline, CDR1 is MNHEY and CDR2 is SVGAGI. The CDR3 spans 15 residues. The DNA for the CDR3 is TGTGCCAGCAGTTACTCACCGACAGGCACAGATACGCAGTATTTT. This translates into CASSYSPTGTDTQYF.

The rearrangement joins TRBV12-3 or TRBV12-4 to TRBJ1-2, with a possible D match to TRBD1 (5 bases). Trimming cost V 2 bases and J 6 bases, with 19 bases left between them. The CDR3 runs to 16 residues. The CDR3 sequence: CASSLSTGLEGNGYTF. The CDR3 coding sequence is TGTGCCAGCAGTTTAAGTACGGGTTTAGAGGGGAATGGCTACACCTTC.

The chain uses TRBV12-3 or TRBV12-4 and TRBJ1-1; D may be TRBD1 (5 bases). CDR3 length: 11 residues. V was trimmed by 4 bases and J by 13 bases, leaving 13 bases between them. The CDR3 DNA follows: TGTGCCAGCAGTTCAACAGCCGGGGGTTTCTTT. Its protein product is CASSSTAGGFF.

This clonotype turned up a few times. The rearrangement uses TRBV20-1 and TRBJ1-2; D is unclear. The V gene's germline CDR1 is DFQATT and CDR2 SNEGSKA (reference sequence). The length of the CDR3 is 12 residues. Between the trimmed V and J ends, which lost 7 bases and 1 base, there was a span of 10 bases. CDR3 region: CSGQGDNYGYTF. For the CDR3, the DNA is TGCAGTGGCCAAGGTGATAACTATGGCTACACCTTC.

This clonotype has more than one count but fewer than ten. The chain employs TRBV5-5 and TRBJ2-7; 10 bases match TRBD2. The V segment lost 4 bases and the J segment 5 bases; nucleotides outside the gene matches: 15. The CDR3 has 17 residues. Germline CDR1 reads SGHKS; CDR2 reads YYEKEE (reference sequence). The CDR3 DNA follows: TGTGCCAGCAGCATCCTCGCGGGACTAGCGCTCCGGAACGAGCAGTACTTC. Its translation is CASSILAGLALRNEQYF.

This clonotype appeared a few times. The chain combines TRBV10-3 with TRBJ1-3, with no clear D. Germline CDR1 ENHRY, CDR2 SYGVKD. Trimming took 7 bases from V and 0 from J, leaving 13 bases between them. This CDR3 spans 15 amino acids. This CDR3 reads CAITPTVPSGNTIYF. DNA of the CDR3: TGTGCCATCACTCCGACGGTGCCCTCTGGAAACACCATATATTTT.

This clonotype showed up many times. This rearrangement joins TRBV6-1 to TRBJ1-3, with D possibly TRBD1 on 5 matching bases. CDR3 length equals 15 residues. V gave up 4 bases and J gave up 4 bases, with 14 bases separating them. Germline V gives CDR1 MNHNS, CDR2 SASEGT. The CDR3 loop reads CASSAPGGFGNTIYF. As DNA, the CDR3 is TGTGCCAGCAGTGCCCCGGGGGGTTTCGGAAACACCATATATTTT.

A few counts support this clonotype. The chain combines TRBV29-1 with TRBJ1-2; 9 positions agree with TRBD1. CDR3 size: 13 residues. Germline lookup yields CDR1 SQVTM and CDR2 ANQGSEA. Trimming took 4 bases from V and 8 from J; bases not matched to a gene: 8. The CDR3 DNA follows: TGCAGCGTTGGGGGGGACAGGGCCCAGGGCTACACCTTC. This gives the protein CSVGGDRAQGYTF. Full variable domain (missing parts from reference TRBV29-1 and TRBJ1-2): SAVISQKPSRDICQRGTSLTIQCQVDSQVTMMFWYRQQPGQSLTLIATANQGSEATYESGFVIDKFPISRPNLTFSTLTVSNMSPEDSSIYLCSVGGDRAQGYTFGSGTRLTVV.

The CDR3 region is CSVEEQSHPGGTDTQYF. The CDR3 coding sequence is TGCAGCGTTGAAGAACAAAGTCACCCAGGGGGCACAGATACGCAGTATTTT. This chain connects TRBV29-1 to TRBJ2-3, with a weak D call TRBD1 (6 bases). The length of the CDR3 is 17 residues. V lost 0 bases to trimming and J lost 1 base, with 17 bases between them. Germline V lookup: CDR1 SQVTM, CDR2 ANQGSEA.

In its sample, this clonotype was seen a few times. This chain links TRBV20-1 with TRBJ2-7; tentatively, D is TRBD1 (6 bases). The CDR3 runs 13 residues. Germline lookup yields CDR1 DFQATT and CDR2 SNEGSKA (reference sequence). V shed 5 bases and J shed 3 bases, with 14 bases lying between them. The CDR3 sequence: CSAYRDTNYEQYF. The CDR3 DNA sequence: TGCAGTGCTTACCGGGACACCAACTACGAGCAGTACTTC.

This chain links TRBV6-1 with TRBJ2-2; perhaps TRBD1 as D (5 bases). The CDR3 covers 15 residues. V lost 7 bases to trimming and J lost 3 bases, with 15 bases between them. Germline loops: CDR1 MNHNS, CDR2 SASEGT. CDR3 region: CASKTVRPYTGELFF. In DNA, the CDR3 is TGTGCCAGCAAGACAGTTCGTCCCTACACCGGGGAGCTGTTTTTT.

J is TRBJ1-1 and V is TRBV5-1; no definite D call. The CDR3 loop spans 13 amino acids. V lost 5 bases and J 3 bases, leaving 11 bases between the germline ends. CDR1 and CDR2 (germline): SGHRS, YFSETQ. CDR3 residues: CASSKGRDTEAFF. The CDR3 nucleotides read TGCGCCAGCAGTAAAGGAAGGGACACTGAAGCTTTCTTT.

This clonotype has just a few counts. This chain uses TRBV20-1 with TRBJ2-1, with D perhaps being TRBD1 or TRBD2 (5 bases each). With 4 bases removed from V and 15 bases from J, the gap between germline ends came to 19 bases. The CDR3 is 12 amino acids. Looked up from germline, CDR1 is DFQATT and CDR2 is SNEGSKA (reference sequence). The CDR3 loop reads CSATTRGRDAFF. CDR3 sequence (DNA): TGCAGTGCTACTACGAGGGGCAGGGACGCGTTCTTC.

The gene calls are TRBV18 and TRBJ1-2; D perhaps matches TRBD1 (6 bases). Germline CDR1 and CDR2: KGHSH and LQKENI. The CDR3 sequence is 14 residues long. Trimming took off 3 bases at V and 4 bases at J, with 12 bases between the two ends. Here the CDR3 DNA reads TGTGCCAGCTCACCCGTACAGGGACCCTATGGCTACACCTTC. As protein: CASSPVQGPYGYTF. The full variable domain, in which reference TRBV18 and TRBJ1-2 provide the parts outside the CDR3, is NAGVMQNPRHLVRRRGQEARLRCSPMKGHSHVYWYRQLPEEGLKFMVYLQKENIIDESGMPKERFSAEFPKEGPSILRIQQVVRGDSAAYFCASSPVQGPYGYTFGSGTRLTVV.

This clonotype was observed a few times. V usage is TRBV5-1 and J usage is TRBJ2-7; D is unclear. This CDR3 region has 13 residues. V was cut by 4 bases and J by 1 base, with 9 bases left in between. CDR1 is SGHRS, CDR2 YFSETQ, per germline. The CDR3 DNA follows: TGCGCCAGCAGCAGCCTAGAATCCTACGAGCAGTACTTC. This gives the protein CASSSLESYEQYF.

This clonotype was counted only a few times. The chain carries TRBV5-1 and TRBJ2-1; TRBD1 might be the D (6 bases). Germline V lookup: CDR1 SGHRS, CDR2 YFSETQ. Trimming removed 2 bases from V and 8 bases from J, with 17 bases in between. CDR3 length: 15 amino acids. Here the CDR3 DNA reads TGCGCCAGCAGCTTACAGACAGGAAGTCGGGATGAGCAGTTCTTC. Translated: CASSLQTGSRDEQFF.

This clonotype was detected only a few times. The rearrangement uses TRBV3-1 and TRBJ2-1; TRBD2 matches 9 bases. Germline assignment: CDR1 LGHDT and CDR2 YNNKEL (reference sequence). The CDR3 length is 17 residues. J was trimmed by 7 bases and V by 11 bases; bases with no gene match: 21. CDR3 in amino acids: CASSPGTSLLVGNEQFF. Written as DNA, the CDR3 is TGTGCCTCCAGCCCTGGGACTAGCCTGTTAGTGGGAAATGAGCAGTTCTTC.

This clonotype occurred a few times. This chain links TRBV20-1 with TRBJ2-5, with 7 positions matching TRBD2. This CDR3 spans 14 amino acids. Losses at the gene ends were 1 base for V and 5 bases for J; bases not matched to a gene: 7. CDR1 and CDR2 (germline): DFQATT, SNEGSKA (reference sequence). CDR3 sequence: CSARAGLDYETQYF. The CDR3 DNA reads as TGCAGTGCTAGAGCCGGACTAGATTACGAGACCCAGTACTTC.